These 22 T cell receptor beta chains originate from one sample sequenced in a study of long-term antiretroviral therapy in people with HIV. An immunoSEQ assay, version v3.0, was performed at survey level. The assay was immunoSEQ multiplex PCR, and TCRdb's table has in-frame clones only and misses some. This table has some 35,000 clones, approximately 85% appearing once. The source material was unsorted PBMCs, sampled 2.2 years after starting antiretroviral therapy. These receptors were collected from a young man with HIV.

This rearrangement joins TRBV7-4 to TRBJ1-4; TRBD1 aligns across 7 bases. The trim removed 3 bases at V and 0 bases at J, leaving 1 base unmatched. The germline CDR1 and CDR2 sequences are SGHVT and SQSDAQ. CDR3 length equals 15 residues. DNA of the CDR3: TGTGCCAGCAGCTTCGGGACAGCAACTAATGAAAAACTGTTTTTT. Its protein is CASSFGTATNEKLFF.

The CDR3 bases are TGTGCCAGCAGTACAGGGTTCAGGGGCAATCAGCCCCAGCATTTT. Translation gives CASSTGFRGNQPQHF. This rearrangement joins TRBV28 to TRBJ1-5, with D perhaps TRBD1 (6 bases). The CDR3 loop spans 15 amino acids. V was clipped by 5 bases and J by 2 bases, with 13 bases between them. Per the germline V gene, CDR1 is MDHEN and CDR2 is SYDVKM.

This rearrangement joins TRBV5-1 to TRBJ1-4; 9 bases match TRBD1. J lost 4 bases, V lost 0 bases, and 1 base had no gene match. The CDR3 totals 15 residues. CDR1 and CDR2 from the germline V gene are SGHRS and YFSETQ. The CDR3, as DNA: TGCGCCAGCAGCTTGGGGGACAGGGATAATGAAAAACTGTTTTTT. Protein: CASSLGDRDNEKLFF.

The rearrangement joins TRBV5-1 to TRBJ2-4, with 8 bases that match TRBD1. The germline V gene has CDR1 SGHRS and CDR2 YFSETQ. The junction had 9 bases not matched to a gene; V was cut back by 4 bases and J by 9 bases. The CDR3 totals 14 residues. This CDR3 reads CASSPTGASTIQYF. The CDR3 region has the DNA TGCGCCAGCAGCCCGACAGGGGCCTCTACCATTCAGTACTTC.

The V call is TRBV2, the J call TRBJ2-1, with 10 nucleotides matching TRBD1. There are 16 residues in the CDR3. The germline V gene has CDR1 SNHLY and CDR2 FYNNEI. J was trimmed by 2 bases and V by 6 bases; bases with no gene match: 7. CDR3 loop: CASSDSGTGAYNEQFF. CDR3 DNA: TGTGCCAGCAGCGATTCCGGGACAGGGGCCTACAATGAGCAGTTCTTC. Variable domain in full (rest from reference TRBV2 and TRBJ2-1): EPEVTQTPSHQVTQMGQEVILRCVPISNHLYFYWYRQILGQKVEFLVSFYNNEISEKSEIFDDQFSVERPDGSNFTLKIRSTKLEDSAMYFCASSDSGTGAYNEQFFGPGTRLTVL.

This chain links TRBV7-6 with TRBJ1-2; the match to TRBD1 covers 7 bases. CDR3 length: 17 residues. CDR1 SGHVS and CDR2 FNYEAQ come from the germline V gene. V lost 5 bases and J lost 7; bases outside the gene matches: 19. The CDR3: CASSPNPGQPPPSGYTF. CDR3 nucleotide sequence: TGTGCCAGCAGCCCCAACCCGGGACAGCCACCCCCAAGTGGCTACACCTTC.

The J gene is TRBJ2-3, the V gene TRBV19; the D call may be TRBD1 or TRBD2 (5 bases each). Trimming took off 4 bases at V and 5 bases at J, with 10 bases between the two ends. CDR3 size: 13 residues. The V gene's germline CDR1 is LNHDA and CDR2 SQIVND (reference sequence). This CDR3 reads CASSSTRGDTQYF. For the CDR3, the DNA is TGTGCCAGTAGTAGCACTAGGGGAGATACGCAGTATTTT. The full variable domain, in which reference TRBV19 and TRBJ2-3 provide the parts outside the CDR3, is DGGITQSPKYLFRKEGQNVTLSCEQNLNHDAMYWYRQDPGQGLRLIYYSQIVNDFQKGDIAEGYSVSREKKESFPLTVTSAQKNPTAFYLCASSSTRGDTQYFGPGTRLTVL.

By frequency in the sample, this clone is medium-sized. The chain couples TRBV11-2 to TRBJ2-2; no firm D call. The germline V gene has CDR1 SGHAT and CDR2 FQNNGV. The CDR3 covers 13 residues. Trimming stripped 10 bases from V and 6 bases from J, with 15 bases between. The CDR3 region is CATMRMGSGELFF. The CDR3 coding sequence is TGTGCCACCATGCGTATGGGTTCCGGGGAGCTGTTTTTT.

The chain recombines TRBV9 with TRBJ2-2, with D possibly being TRBD1 (5 bases). With 4 bases removed from V and 0 bases from J, the gap between germline ends came to 10 bases. The CDR3 runs to 15 residues. Germline CDR1 reads SGDLS; CDR2 reads YYNGEE. CDR3 protein: CASSIQGSNTGELFF. CDR3 DNA: TGTGCCAGCAGCATCCAGGGTTCGAACACCGGGGAGCTGTTTTTT.

The rearrangement links TRBV5-1 to TRBJ1-1; 7 bases align to TRBD1. The CDR3 length is 15 residues. CDR1 is SGHRS, CDR2 YFSETQ, per germline. V shed 7 bases and J 6 bases; nucleotides not matched to a gene: 15. CDR3 sequence reads: CASGEARQGEPEAFF. The CDR3 DNA reads TGCGCCAGCGGGGAGGCTCGACAGGGAGAGCCTGAAGCTTTCTTT.

The chain carries TRBV19 and TRBJ1-5; D gene uncertain. The ends were cut back, 1 base at V and 5 bases at J, with 6 bases in the middle. Germline CDR1 is LNHDA and CDR2 is SQIVND (reference sequence). CDR3 length: 13 residues. The CDR3 DNA reads TGTGCCAGTAGTATAGTACACGATCAGCCCCAGCATTTT. Its protein product is CASSIVHDQPQHF. Looking up the rest from reference TRBV19 and TRBJ1-5 gives the full variable domain: DGGITQSPKYLFRKEGQNVTLSCEQNLNHDAMYWYRQDPGQGLRLIYYSQIVNDFQKGDIAEGYSVSREKKESFPLTVTSAQKNPTAFYLCASSIVHDQPQHFGDGTRLSIL.

The count of this clone is one. The chain's CDR3 is CASSFGGLGFVDTQYF. The CDR3 bases are TGTGCCAGCAGCTTCGGGGGGCTAGGATTCGTAGATACGCAGTATTTT. The J gene is TRBJ2-3, the V gene TRBV5-4; TRBD2 might be the D (7 bases). Germline V lookup: CDR1 SGHNT, CDR2 YYREEE (reference sequence). Trimming stripped 2 bases from V and 5 bases from J, with 18 bases between. The CDR3 is 16 residues long. Variable domain in full (rest from reference TRBV5-4 and TRBJ2-3): ETGVTQSPTHLIKTRGQQVTLRCSSQSGHNTVSWYQQALGQGPQFIFQYYREEENGRGNFPPRFSGLQFPNYSSELNVNALELDDSALYLCASSFGGLGFVDTQYFGPGTRLTVL.

The V and J genes are TRBV27 and TRBJ2-6, with a tentative D call TRBD1 (5 bases). Germline values: CDR1 MNHEY, CDR2 SMNVEV (reference sequence). The V gene lost 0 bases and the J gene lost 2 bases, with 11 bases spanning the gap. The CDR3 is 17 residues long. CDR3 sequence: CASSLSSRVAGANVLTF. The CDR3 region has the DNA TGTGCCAGCAGTTTATCGAGCAGGGTGGCTGGGGCCAACGTCCTGACTTTC. Full variable domain (remainder filled in from reference TRBV27 and TRBJ2-6): EAQVTQNPRYLITVTGKKLTVTCSQNMNHEYMSWYRQDPGLGLRQIYYSMNVEVTDKGDVPEGYKVSRKEKRNFPLILESPSPNQTSLYFCASSLSSRVAGANVLTFGAGSRLTVL.

The V call is TRBV7-6, the J call TRBJ1-3, with TRBD1 matching 7 bases. The junction had 2 bases not matched to a gene; V was cut back by 4 bases and J by 2 bases. The CDR3 spans 14 residues. Germline values: CDR1 SGHVS, CDR2 FNYEAQ. CDR3 DNA sequence: TGTGCCAGCAGCTCCACAGGGGCTGGAAACACCATATATTTT. Protein sequence: CASSSTGAGNTIYF. Combining the CDR3 with reference TRBV7-6 and TRBJ1-3 gives the whole variable domain GAGVSQSPRYKVTKRGQDVALRCDPISGHVSLYWYRQALGQGPEFLTYFNYEAQQDKSGLPNDRFSAERPEGSISTLTIQRTEQRDSAMYRCASSSTGAGNTIYFGEGSWLTVV.

CDR3 bases: TGTGCCAGTAGTTCAGAAGGACAGGTACCCACAGATACGCAGTATTTT. This translates into CASSSEGQVPTDTQYF. The chain uses TRBV19 and TRBJ2-3; the match to TRBD1 covers 7 bases. Trimming at V came to 5 bases and at J to 2 bases, leaving 10 bases not matched to a gene. The germline CDR1 and CDR2 sequences are LNHDA and SQIVND (reference sequence). CDR3 length equals 16 residues.

The count of this clone is one. The V call is TRBV4-1, the J call TRBJ1-3; D possibly corresponds to TRBD1 (6 bases). The V end was cut by 5 bases, the J end by 0 bases, with 11 bases between. The CDR3 covers 15 residues. Germline assignment: CDR1 MGHRA and CDR2 YSYEKL. CDR3 DNA sequence: TGCGCCAGCAGCAAACAGGGAAACTCTGGAAACACCATATATTTT. It is translated as CASSKQGNSGNTIYF.

With regard to this clone: One end of the junction fails to match germline, which may point to a read error. This chain links TRBV7-7 with TRBJ2-5; 11 bases match TRBD1. CDR1 SSHAT and CDR2 FNYEAQ come from the germline V gene (reference sequence). The CDR3 totals 16 residues. The CDR3 protein is CASSSGTGGSQETQYF. The CDR3 nucleotides read TGTGCTAGCAGCTCCGGGACAGGGGGTTCCCAAGAGACCCAGTACTTC.

V and J are TRBV6-4 and TRBJ2-7; unclear D gene. CDR1 and CDR2 from the germline V gene are MRHNA and SNTAGT. With 3 bases removed from V and 0 bases from J, the gap between germline ends came to 9 bases. The length of the CDR3 is 14 residues. The CDR3 reads CASSEKAGSYEQYF. The CDR3 bases are TGTGCCAGCAGTGAAAAGGCAGGCTCCTACGAGCAGTACTTC.

The rearrangement uses TRBV19 and TRBJ2-3; TRBD1 aligns across 9 bases. CDR3 length equals 16 residues. The J segment lost 0 bases and the V segment lost 10 bases, leaving 11 bases of the junction unmatched. Germline values: CDR1 LNHDA, CDR2 SQIVND (reference sequence). The CDR3 reads CATKDRGGLSTDTQYF. In DNA form, the CDR3 reads TGTGCCACCAAGGACAGGGGAGGTTTGAGCACAGATACGCAGTATTTT.

The chain combines TRBV29-1 with TRBJ1-1; no clear D. CDR1 SQVTM and CDR2 ANQGSEA come from the germline V gene. With 2 bases removed from V and 1 base from J, the gap between germline ends came to 5 bases. This CDR3 has 12 residues. The DNA of the CDR3 is TGCAGCGTTGAAAACCAGAACACTGAAGCTTTCTTT. Protein product: CSVENQNTEAFF.

This rearrangement joins TRBV7-8 to TRBJ2-7; D unresolved. The CDR3 covers 13 residues. Looked up from germline, CDR1 is SGHVS and CDR2 is FQNEAQ. The V and J ends lost 3 bases and 4 bases respectively, with 10 bases between them. The CDR3 is CASSFRAVYEQYF. CDR3 DNA sequence: TGTGCCAGCAGCTTTCGTGCGGTTTACGAGCAGTACTTC. The full variable domain, in which reference TRBV7-8 and TRBJ2-7 provide the parts outside the CDR3, is GAGVSQSPRYKVAKRGQDVALRCDPISGHVSLFWYQQALGQGPEFLTYFQNEAQLDKSGLPSDRFFAERPEGSVSTLKIQRTQQEDSAVYLCASSFRAVYEQYFGPGTRLTVT.

As DNA, the CDR3 is TGCGCCAGCAGCTTGGCGGCCGGGGGGGCCCGGGAGCAGTACTTC. Its protein product is CASSLAAGGAREQYF. The chain couples TRBV5-1 to TRBJ2-5; 8 nucleotides align to TRBD2. Germline assignment: CDR1 SGHRS and CDR2 YFSETQ. CDR3 size: 15 residues. The ends lost 0 bases at V and 11 bases at J; junction bases unmatched: 12.